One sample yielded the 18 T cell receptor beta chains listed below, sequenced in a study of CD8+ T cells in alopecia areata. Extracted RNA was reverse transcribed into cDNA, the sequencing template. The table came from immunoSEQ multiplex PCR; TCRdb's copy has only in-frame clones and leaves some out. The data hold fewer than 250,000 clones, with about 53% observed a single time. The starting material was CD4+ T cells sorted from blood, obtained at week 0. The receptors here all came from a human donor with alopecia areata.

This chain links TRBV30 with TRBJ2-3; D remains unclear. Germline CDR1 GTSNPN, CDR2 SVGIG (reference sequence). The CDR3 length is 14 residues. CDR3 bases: TGTTGCTTTAGAGATACGCTCTTCACAGATACGCAGTATTTT. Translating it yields CCFRDTLFTDTQYF. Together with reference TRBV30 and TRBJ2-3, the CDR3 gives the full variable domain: SQTIHQWPATLVQPVGSPLSLECTVEGTSNPNLYWYRQAAGRGLQLLFYSVGIGQISSEVPQNLSASRPQDRQFILSSKKLLLSDSGFYLCCFRDTLFTDTQYFGPGTRLTVL.

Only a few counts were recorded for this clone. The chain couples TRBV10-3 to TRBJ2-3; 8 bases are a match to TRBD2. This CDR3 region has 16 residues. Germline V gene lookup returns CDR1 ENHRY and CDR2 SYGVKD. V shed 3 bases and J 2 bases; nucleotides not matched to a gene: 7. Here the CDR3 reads CAISDHGLANTDTQYF. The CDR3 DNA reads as TGTGCCATCAGTGACCACGGACTAGCAAACACAGATACGCAGTATTTT.

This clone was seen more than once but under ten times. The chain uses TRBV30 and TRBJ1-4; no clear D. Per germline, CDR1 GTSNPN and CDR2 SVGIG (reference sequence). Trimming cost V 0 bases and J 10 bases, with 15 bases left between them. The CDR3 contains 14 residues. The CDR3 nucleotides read TGTGCCTGGAGTGTAGGTGATTGGGCGGGAAAACTGTTTTTT. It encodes CAWSVGDWAGKLFF.

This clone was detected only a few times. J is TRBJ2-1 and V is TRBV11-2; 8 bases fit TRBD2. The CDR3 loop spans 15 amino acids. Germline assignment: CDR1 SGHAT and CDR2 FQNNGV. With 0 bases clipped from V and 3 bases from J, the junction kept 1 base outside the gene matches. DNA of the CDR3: TGTGCCAGCAGCTTAGACGGGGGGGGCTACAATGAGCAGTTCTTC. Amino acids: CASSLDGGGYNEQFF.

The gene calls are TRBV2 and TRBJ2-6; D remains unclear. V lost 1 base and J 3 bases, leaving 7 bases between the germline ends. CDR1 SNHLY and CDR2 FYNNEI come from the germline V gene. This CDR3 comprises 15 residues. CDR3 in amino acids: CASSEGVRGANVLTF. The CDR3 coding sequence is TGTGCCAGCAGTGAAGGGGTGCGTGGGGCCAACGTCCTGACTTTC.

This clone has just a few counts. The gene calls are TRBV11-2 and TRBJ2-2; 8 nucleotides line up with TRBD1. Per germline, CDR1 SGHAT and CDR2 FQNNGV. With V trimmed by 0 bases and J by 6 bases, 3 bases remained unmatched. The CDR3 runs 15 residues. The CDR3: CASSLDHRGSGELFF. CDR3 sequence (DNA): TGTGCCAGCAGCTTAGATCACAGGGGGTCCGGGGAGCTGTTTTTT.

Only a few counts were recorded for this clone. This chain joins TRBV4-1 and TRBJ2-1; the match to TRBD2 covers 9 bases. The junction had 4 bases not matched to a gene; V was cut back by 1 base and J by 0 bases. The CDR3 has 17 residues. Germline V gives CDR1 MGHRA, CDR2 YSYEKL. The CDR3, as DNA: TGCGCCAGCAGCCAAGGACTAGCGGTAAGCTCCTACAATGAGCAGTTCTTC. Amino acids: CASSQGLAVSSYNEQFF.

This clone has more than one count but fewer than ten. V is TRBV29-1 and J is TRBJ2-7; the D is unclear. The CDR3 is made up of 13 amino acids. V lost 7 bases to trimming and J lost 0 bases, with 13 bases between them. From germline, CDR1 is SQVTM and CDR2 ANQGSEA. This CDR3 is CSDPQISSYEQYF. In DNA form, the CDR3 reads TGCAGCGACCCACAGATAAGCTCCTACGAGCAGTACTTC.

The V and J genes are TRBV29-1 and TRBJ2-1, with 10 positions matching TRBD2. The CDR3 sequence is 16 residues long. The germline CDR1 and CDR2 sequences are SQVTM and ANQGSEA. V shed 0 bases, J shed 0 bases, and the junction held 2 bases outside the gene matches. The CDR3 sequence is CSVEEASGSSYNEQFF. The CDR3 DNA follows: TGCAGCGTTGAAGAAGCTAGCGGGAGCTCCTACAATGAGCAGTTCTTC.

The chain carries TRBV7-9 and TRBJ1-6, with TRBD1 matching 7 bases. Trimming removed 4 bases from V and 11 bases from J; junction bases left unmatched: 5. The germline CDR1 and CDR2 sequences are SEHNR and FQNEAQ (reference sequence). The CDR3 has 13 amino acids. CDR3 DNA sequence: TGTGCCAGCAGCTCGAGACAGGGAACACCCCTCCACTTT. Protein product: CASSSRQGTPLHF. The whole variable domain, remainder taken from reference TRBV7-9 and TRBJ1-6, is DTGVSQNPRHKITKRGQNVTFRCDPISEHNRLYWYRQTLGQGPEFLTYFQNEAQLEKSRLLSDRFSAERPKGSFSTLEIQRTEQGDSAMYLCASSSRQGTPLHFGNGTRLTVT.

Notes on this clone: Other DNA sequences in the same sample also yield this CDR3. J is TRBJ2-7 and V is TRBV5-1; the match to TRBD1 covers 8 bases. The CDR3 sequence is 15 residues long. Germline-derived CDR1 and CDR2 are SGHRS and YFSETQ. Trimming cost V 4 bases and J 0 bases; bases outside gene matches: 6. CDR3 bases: TGCGCCAGCAGCCCAACAGGGGGGATCTCCTACGAGCAGTACTTC. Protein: CASSPTGGISYEQYF.

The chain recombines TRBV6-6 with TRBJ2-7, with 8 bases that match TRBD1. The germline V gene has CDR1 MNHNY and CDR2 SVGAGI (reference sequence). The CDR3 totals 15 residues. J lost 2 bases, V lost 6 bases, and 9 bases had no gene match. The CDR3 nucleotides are TGTGCCAGCAGGGGTCGGACAGGGACGACCTACGAGCAGTACTTC. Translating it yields CASRGRTGTTYEQYF.

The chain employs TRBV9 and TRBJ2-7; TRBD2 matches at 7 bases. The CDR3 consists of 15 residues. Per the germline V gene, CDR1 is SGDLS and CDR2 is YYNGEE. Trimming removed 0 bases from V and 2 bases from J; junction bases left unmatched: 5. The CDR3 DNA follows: TGTGCCAGCAGCGTAGGTACTAGCGTTACCTACGAGCAGTACTTC. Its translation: CASSVGTSVTYEQYF.

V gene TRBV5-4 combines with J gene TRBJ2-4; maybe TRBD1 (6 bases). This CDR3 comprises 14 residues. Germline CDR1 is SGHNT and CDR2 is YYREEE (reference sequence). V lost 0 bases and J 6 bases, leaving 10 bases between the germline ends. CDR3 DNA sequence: TGTGCCAGCAGCTTGGATGGGACAAGAAACATTCAGTACTTC. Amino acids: CASSLDGTRNIQYF. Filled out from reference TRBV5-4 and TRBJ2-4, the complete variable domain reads ETGVTQSPTHLIKTRGQQVTLRCSSQSGHNTVSWYQQALGQGPQFIFQYYREEENGRGNFPPRFSGLQFPNYSSELNVNALELDDSALYLCASSLDGTRNIQYFGAGTRLSVL.

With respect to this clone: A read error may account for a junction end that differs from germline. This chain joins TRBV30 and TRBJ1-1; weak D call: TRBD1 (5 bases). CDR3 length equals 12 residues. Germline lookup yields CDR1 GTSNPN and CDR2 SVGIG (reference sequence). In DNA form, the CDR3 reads TGTGCCGGGAGCCGGGACCCCCAAAGGGCTTTCTTT. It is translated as CAGSRDPQRAFF.

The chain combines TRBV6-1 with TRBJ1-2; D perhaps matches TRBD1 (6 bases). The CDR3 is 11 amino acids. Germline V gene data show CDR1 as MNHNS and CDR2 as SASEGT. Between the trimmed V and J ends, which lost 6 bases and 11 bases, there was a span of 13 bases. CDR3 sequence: CASRAGTTYTF. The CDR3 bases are TGTGCCAGCAGAGCCGGGACAACTTACACCTTC.

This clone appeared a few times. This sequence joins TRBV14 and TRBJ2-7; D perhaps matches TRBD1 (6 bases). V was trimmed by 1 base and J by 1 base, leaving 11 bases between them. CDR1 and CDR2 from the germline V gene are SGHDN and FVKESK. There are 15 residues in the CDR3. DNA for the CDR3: TGTGCCAGCAGCCAAGGGGCAGGGGCTTCCTACGAGCAGTACTTC. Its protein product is CASSQGAGASYEQYF.

The CDR3 protein is CASSFRTSGGAGVNEQFF. CDR3 DNA: TGTGCCAGCAGCTTCAGGACTAGCGGGGGGGCCGGCGTCAATGAGCAGTTCTTC. The chain couples TRBV7-2 to TRBJ2-1; TRBD2 aligns across 15 bases. This CDR3 comprises 18 residues. Trimming took 3 bases from V and 6 from J; bases not matched to a gene: 9. Looked up from germline, CDR1 is SGHTA and CDR2 is FQGNSA.